Below are 10 T cell receptor beta chains sequenced from a single sample in a study of Ad26.COV2.S vaccination and SARS-CoV-2 variants. Regarding treatment: around 19 received Ad26.COV2.S at low or high dose, single or two shots; five or six received placebo; per-sample allocation not given. After the first vaccine or placebo injection, samples were drawn on day 63. Method: immunoSEQ multiplex PCR; TCRdb's copy keeps in-frame clones and lacks some. The sample holds a few hundred thousand clones, 80% to 95% seen once. Sequences were derived from peripheral blood, sampled in a trial of Ad26.COV2.S vaccine versus placebo. Receptors originate from a person aged 18-65 years who received the Ad26.COV2.S COVID-19 vaccine or a placebo.

The gene calls are TRBV5-1 and TRBJ2-3, with 8 bases matching TRBD1. V dropped 0 bases and J dropped 5; count of bases not matched to a gene: 5. The CDR3 runs 15 residues. The germline V gene has CDR1 SGHRS and CDR2 YFSETQ. CDR3 protein: CASSLVDRGRDTQYF. The CDR3 coding sequence is TGCGCCAGCAGCTTGGTTGACAGGGGACGAGATACGCAGTATTTT.

This chain joins TRBV15 and TRBJ2-7; weak D call: TRBD1 (7 bases). The germline CDR1 and CDR2 sequences are LNHNV and YYDKDF (reference sequence). Trimming removed 0 bases from V and 4 bases from J, with 10 bases in between. The CDR3 length is 14 residues. The CDR3 nucleotides read TGTGCCACCAGCAGAGACAGGGGGGAGTACGAGCAGTACTTC. As protein: CATSRDRGEYEQYF.

The chain has TRBV2 and TRBJ2-1; D may be TRBD1 (5 bases). The CDR3 covers 14 residues. Trimming pared 8 bases from V and 8 bases from J, leaving 19 bases between. The germline V gene encodes CDR1 SNHLY and CDR2 FYNNEI. CDR3 loop: CASSEGEVIDEQFF. The CDR3 region has the DNA TGTGCCAGCTCTGAAGGGGAAGTAATCGATGAGCAGTTCTTC.

The V gene is TRBV24-1, the J gene TRBJ2-1; tentatively, D is TRBD1 or TRBD2 (5 bases each). V lost 5 bases and J 8 bases, leaving 9 bases between the germline ends. The CDR3 runs to 12 residues. Per the germline V gene, CDR1 is KGHDR and CDR2 is SFDVKD. The CDR3 DNA reads as TGTGCCACCAGTGTAAGAGGGGATGAGCAGTTCTTC. It codes for CATSVRGDEQFF.

The chain recombines TRBV28 with TRBJ2-7; D not certain. Germline loops: CDR1 MDHEN, CDR2 SYDVKM. The ends were cut back, 3 bases at V and 2 bases at J, with 8 bases in the middle. The CDR3 is made up of 13 amino acids. CDR3 region: CASSFSQPYEQYF. In nucleotides, the CDR3 is TGTGCCAGCAGTTTCAGCCAACCCTACGAGCAGTACTTC.

The gene calls are TRBV24-1 and TRBJ2-5; D is perhaps TRBD1 (6 bases). Germline values: CDR1 KGHDR, CDR2 SFDVKD. The CDR3 runs 15 residues. V was clipped by 1 base and J by 0 bases, with 8 bases between them. Here the CDR3 reads CATSDFRQDQETQYF. In DNA form, the CDR3 reads TGTGCCACCAGTGATTTCCGACAGGACCAAGAGACCCAGTACTTC.

The chain couples TRBV18 to TRBJ1-2; 7 positions match TRBD1. Looked up from germline, CDR1 is KGHSH and CDR2 is LQKENI. CDR3 length equals 17 residues. V lost 5 bases and J lost 4; bases outside the gene matches: 16. The CDR3 sequence is CASSDQPGRGLIYGYTF. In DNA form, the CDR3 reads TGTGCCAGCTCAGACCAACCCGGAAGGGGGCTAATCTATGGCTACACCTTC.

The genes are TRBV5-1 and TRBJ2-5; D may be TRBD2 (5 bases). This CDR3 spans 14 amino acids. Trimming left V 4 bases short and J 0 bases short, with 10 bases between. The germline V gene encodes CDR1 SGHRS and CDR2 YFSETQ. The chain's CDR3 is CASSLSGNQETQYF. The CDR3 nucleotides read TGCGCCAGCAGCCTGAGCGGAAACCAAGAGACCCAGTACTTC.

The chain employs TRBV5-1 and TRBJ2-5; 9 bases map to TRBD2. V shed 0 bases, J shed 4 bases, and the junction held 4 bases outside the gene matches. The CDR3 covers 15 residues. Per germline, CDR1 SGHRS and CDR2 YFSETQ. CDR3 protein: CASSLEAGGGETQYF. The CDR3 DNA sequence: TGCGCCAGCAGCTTGGAAGCGGGAGGCGGAGAGACCCAGTACTTC.

This chain links TRBV5-5 with TRBJ1-1; tentatively, D is TRBD1 (5 bases). The CDR3 covers 13 residues. V gave up 7 bases and J gave up 1 base, with 11 bases separating them. Germline CDR1 and CDR2: SGHKS and YYEKEE (reference sequence). CDR3 residues: CASALTANTEAFF. The CDR3 region has the DNA TGTGCCAGCGCACTGACAGCGAACACTGAAGCTTTCTTT.